Included here is one TCR beta chain sequence, with context. Its cognate antigen has yet to be identified. No qualities accompany the bases; no much larger clone lies one base away. The data were taken from a study of cytomegalovirus exposure and HLA in healthy donors (TCRdb year 2017). Looking at the study overall: According to a later analysis, the approximately 130 validation repertoires were produced on the same platform as the 600 to 850 repertoires of the first cohort. The study aimed to test whether signatures of past pathogen exposure could be identified by cataloging public T cell receptors. To predict cytomegalovirus infection status, the study combined high-throughput TCR immunosequencing, statistical association of individual TCRs with disease status, and machine learning. Besides the first cohort of 500 to 700 subjects, a separate validation cohort made up of about 120 different subjects was used. Study-wide findings and limitations: A later analysis lacked HLA typing for the validation cohort, so it scored co-occurrence in that cohort across all 110 or so repertoires. Most TCR sequences were seen in very few donors, while some public TCRs were found in many individuals. A later analysis found that TCRs clustered in the first cohort also tended to co-occur in the 95 to 150 validation repertoires, with approximately 93% of cluster scores above 0. It was suggested by the authors that the approach could potentially be generalized to other disease states and immunological phenotypes. Three of the identified cytomegalovirus-associated TCR beta chains were confirmed in vitro to be specific for cytomegalovirus antigens. Cytomegalovirus status was reported to be diagnosed by the classifier with high specificity and sensitivity in both the original and validation cohorts. A total of 150 to 200 TCR beta chains were listed by the study as associated with cytomegalovirus.

From a lookup of the germline V gene, CDR1 and CDR2 are SGHRS and YFSETQ. The germline V and J ends show losses of 0 bases and 3 bases respectively, and no gene match explains 6 bases of the junction. The CDR3 contains 17 residues, cysteine and phenylalanine counted. The retained sequence is limited to the CDR3, 51 bases, with the frame set at the first base. The library was made by the immunoSEQ multiplex PCR assay. Regarding the original processing steps: To diagnose cytomegalovirus status from the catalog of TCR beta chain sequences, a statistical classification framework was built. TCRdb holds this immuneACCESS table with in-frame rearrangements only. Some clones are missing; in checked studies, unresolved V genes explain under half, and the rest has no known cause. V, J and clone size are those of that table, while D and trimming were read from the DNA. This sample has 100,000 to 150,000 clones in its table, and about 90% of those were observed once. About 1.9% of the sample comes from the top ten.

The donors were included in the validation cohort of approximately 120 subjects, a group kept apart from the roughly 610-subject first cohort. The clonotype comes from a woman aged 18-30 years in good health and CMV-seronegative. Sequenced: PBMCs. Recombination connected TRBV5-1 to TRBJ2-1; 10 bases in the middle match TRBD2. The DNA is as follows: TGCGCCAGCAGCTTGGAGGCTAGCGGGAGTATCTACAATGAGCAGTTCTTC. This yields the protein CASSLEASGSIYNEQFF.